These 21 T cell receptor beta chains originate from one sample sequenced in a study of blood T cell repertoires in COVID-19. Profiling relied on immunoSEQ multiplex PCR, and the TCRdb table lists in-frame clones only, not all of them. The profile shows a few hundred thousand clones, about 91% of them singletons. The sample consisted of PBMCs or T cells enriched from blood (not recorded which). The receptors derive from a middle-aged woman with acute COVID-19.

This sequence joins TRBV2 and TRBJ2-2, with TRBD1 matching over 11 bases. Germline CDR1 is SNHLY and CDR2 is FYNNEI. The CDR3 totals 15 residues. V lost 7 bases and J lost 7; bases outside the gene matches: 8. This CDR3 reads CASMWTGGFDGELFF. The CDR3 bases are TGTGCCAGCATGTGGACAGGGGGCTTTGACGGGGAGCTGTTTTTT. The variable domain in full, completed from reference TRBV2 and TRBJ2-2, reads EPEVTQTPSHQVTQMGQEVILRCVPISNHLYFYWYRQILGQKVEFLVSFYNNEISEKSEIFDDQFSVERPDGSNFTLKIRSTKLEDSAMYFCASMWTGGFDGELFFGEGSRLTVL.

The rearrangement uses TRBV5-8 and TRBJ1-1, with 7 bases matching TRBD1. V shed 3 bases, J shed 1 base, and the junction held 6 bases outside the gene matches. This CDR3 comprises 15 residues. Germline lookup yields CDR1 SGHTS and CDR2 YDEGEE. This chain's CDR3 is CASSSVGGRNTEAFF. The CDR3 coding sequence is TGTGCCAGCAGCTCGGTAGGGGGCAGGAACACTGAAGCTTTCTTT.

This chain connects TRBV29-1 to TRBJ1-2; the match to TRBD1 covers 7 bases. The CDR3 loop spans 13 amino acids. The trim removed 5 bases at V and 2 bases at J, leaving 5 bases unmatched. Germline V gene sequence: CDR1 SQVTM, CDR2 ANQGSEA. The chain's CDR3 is CSVNRDSNYGYTF. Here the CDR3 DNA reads TGCAGCGTTAACCGGGACAGCAACTATGGCTACACCTTC.

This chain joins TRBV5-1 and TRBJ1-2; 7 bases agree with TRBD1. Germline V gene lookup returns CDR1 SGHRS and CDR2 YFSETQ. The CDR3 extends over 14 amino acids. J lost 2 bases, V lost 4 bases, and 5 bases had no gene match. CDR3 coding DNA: TGCGCCAGCAGCCCCGGGACAGAAAACTATGGCTACACCTTC. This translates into CASSPGTENYGYTF.

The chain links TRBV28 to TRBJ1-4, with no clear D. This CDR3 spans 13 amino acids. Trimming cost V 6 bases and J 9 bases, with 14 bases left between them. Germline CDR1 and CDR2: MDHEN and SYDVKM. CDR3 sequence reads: CASSPGPVQKLFF. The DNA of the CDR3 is TGTGCCAGCAGCCCTGGGCCGGTGCAAAAACTGTTTTTT. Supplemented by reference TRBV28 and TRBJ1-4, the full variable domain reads DVKVTQSSRYLVKRTGEKVFLECVQDMDHENMFWYRQDPGLGLRLIYFSYDVKMKEKGDIPEGYSVSREKKERFSLILESASTNQTSMYLCASSPGPVQKLFFGSGTQLSVL.

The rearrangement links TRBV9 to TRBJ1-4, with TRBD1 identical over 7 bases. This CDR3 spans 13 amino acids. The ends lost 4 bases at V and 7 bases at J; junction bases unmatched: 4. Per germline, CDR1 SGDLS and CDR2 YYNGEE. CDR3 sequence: CASSRWTGEKLFF. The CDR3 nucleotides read TGTGCCAGCAGCAGATGGACAGGTGAAAAACTGTTTTTT.

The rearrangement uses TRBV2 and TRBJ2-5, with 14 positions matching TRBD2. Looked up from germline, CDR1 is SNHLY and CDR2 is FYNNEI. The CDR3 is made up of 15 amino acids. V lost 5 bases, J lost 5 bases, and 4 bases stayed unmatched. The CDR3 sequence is CASSPGLAGVETQYF. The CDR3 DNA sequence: TGTGCCAGCAGTCCGGGACTAGCGGGAGTCGAGACCCAGTACTTC.

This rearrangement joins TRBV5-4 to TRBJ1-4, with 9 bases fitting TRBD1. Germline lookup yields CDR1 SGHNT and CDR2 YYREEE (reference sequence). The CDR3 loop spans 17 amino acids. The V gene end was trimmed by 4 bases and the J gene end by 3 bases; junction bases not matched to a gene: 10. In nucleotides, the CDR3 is TGTGCCAGCAGCAAGGGGACAGGGAGGTCGGCTAATGAAAAACTGTTTTTT. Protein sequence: CASSKGTGRSANEKLFF.

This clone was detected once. As DNA, the CDR3 is TGTGCCTGGAGTGTAGGGGTGGGTGACGAGCAGTACGTC. This sequence encodes CAWSVGVGDEQYV. The chain couples TRBV30 to TRBJ2-7, with D perhaps TRBD1 (5 bases). The CDR3 has 13 residues. Between the trimmed V and J ends, which lost 0 bases and 5 bases, there was a span of 11 bases. Germline values: CDR1 GTSNPN, CDR2 SVGIG (reference sequence).

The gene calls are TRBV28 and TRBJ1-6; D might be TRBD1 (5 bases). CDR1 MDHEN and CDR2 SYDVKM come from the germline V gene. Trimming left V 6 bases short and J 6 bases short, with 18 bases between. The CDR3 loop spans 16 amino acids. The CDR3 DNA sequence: TGTGCCAGCAGACTTCAAATCGGGGGAAGTAATTCACCCCTCCACTTT. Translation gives CASRLQIGGSNSPLHF.

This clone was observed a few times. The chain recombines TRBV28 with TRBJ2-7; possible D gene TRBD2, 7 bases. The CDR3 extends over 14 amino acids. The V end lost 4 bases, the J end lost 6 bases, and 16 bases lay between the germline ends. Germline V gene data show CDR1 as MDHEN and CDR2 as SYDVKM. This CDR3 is CASSSPRGAFEQYF. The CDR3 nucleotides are TGTGCCAGCAGTTCTCCACGGGGGGCATTCGAGCAGTACTTC.

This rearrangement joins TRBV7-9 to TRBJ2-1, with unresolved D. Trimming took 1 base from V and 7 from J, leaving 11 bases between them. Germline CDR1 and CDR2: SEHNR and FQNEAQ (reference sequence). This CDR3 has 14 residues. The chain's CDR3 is CASSLVSSSNEQFF. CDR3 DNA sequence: TGTGCCAGCAGCTTAGTTTCTTCCTCGAATGAGCAGTTCTTC. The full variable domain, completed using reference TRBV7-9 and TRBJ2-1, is DTGVSQNPRHKITKRGQNVTFRCDPISEHNRLYWYRQTLGQGPEFLTYFQNEAQLEKSRLLSDRFSAERPKGSFSTLEIQRTEQGDSAMYLCASSLVSSSNEQFFGPGTRLTVL.

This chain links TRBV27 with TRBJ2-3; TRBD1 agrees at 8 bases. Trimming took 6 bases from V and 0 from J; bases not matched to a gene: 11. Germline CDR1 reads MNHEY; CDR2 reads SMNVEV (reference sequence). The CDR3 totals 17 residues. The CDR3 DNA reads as TGTGCCAGCAGGAATCAAGATAGGACAGGGAGCACAGATACGCAGTATTTT. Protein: CASRNQDRTGSTDTQYF.

CDR3: CASSMVRGKNTEAFF. DNA of the CDR3: TGTGCCAGTAGTATGGTTCGGGGGAAGAACACTGAAGCTTTCTTT. The V call is TRBV19, the J call TRBJ1-1; tentative D call: TRBD1 (5 bases). The V gene lost 3 bases and the J gene lost 1 base, with 12 bases spanning the gap. Germline-derived CDR1 and CDR2 are LNHDA and SQIVND (reference sequence). This CDR3 comprises 15 residues.

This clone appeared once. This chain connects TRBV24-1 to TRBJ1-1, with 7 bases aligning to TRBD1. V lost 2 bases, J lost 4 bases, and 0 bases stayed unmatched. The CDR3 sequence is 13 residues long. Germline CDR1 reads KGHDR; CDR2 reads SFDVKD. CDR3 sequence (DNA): TGTGCCACCAGTGATTGGGACAGCACTGAAGCTTTCTTT. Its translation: CATSDWDSTEAFF.

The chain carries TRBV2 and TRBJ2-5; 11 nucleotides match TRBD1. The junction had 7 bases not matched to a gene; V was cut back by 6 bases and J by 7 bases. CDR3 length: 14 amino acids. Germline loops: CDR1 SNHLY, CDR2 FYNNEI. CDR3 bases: TGTGCCAGCAGCCAAGGACAGGGGGCGCGGACCCAGTACTTC. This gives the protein CASSQGQGARTQYF.

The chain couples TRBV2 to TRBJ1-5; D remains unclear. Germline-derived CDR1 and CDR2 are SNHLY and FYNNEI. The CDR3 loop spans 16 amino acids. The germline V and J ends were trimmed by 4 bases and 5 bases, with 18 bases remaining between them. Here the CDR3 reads CASSVGNYVEYQPQHF. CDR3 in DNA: TGTGCCAGCAGTGTCGGGAATTACGTTGAGTATCAGCCCCAGCATTTT.

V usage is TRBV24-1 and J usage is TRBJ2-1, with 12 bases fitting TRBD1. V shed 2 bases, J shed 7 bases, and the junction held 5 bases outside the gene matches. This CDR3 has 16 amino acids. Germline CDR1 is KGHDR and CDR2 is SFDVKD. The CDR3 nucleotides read TGTGCCACCAGTGATTGGGGACAGGGGGCGGGAAATGAGCAGTTCTTC. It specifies CATSDWGQGAGNEQFF.

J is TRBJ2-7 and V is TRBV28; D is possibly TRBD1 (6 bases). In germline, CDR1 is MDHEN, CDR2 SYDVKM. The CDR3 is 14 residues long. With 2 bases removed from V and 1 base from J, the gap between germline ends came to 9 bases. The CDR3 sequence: CASSLRTVSYEQYF. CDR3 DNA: TGTGCCAGCAGTTTACGGACAGTGTCCTACGAGCAGTACTTC.

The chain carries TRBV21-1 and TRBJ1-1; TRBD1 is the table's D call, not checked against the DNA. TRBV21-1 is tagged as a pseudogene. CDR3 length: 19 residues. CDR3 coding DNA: TGTGCCAGCAGTCCCCTAAGGACGGGGACAGGGGGATTGAACACTGAAGCTTTCTTT. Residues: CASSPLRTGTGGLNTEAFF.

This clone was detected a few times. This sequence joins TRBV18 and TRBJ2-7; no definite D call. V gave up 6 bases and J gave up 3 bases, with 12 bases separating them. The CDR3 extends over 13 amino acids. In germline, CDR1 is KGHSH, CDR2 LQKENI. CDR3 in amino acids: CASSLREDYEQYF. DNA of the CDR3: TGTGCCAGCTCCCTCCGAGAGGACTACGAGCAGTACTTC.